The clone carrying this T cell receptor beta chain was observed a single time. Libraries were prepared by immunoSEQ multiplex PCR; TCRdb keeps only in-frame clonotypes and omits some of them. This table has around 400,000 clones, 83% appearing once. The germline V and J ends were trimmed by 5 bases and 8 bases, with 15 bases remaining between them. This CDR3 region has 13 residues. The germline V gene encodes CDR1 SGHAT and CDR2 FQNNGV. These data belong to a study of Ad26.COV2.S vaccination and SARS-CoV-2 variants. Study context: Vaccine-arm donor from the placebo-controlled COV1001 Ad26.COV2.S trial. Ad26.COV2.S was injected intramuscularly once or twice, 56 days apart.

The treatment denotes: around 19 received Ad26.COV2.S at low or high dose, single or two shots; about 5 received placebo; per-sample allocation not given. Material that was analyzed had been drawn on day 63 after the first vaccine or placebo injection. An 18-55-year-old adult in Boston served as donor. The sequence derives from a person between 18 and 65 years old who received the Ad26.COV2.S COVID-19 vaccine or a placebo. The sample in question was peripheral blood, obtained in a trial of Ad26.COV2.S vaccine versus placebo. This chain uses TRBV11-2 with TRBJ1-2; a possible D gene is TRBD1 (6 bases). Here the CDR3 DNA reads TGTGCCAGCAGCCTGGACAGCTGGGGCGGCTACACCTTC. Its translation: CASSLDSWGGYTF.